This is a list of T cell receptor beta chains from one sample in a study of T cell repertoires in ileal Crohn's disease. The assay was immunoSEQ multiplex PCR, and TCRdb's table has in-frame clones only and misses some. Altogether approximately 5,400 clones are present, about 81% being singletons, with the ten largest covering 14%. The material sequenced was ileal tissue. These receptors originate from an adult with Crohn's disease. CDR3s include the opening cysteine and the closing phenylalanine or tryptophan. A D gene is named only where the DNA matches it firmly. The size field is filled for only some rows; it gives once, few, many or a size class.

d_call | j_call | v_call | clone_size | cdr3_aa | cdr3_nt
- | TRBJ1-1 | TRBV10-3 | - | CAISDNAGTEAFF | TGTGCCATCAGTGACAATGCAGGCACTGAAGCTTTCTTT
TRBD1 | TRBJ1-2 | TRBV6-5 | few | CASSYQGAVGYTF | TGTGCCAGCAGTTACCAGGGGGCGGTCGGCTACACCTTC
- | TRBJ1-1 | TRBV7-6 | - | CASSLVGARSTEAFF | TGTGCCAGCAGCTTAGTGGGGGCTCGGAGCACTGAAGCTTTCTTT
- | TRBJ1-1 | TRBV18 | once | CASSPPGRKMNTEAFF | TGTGCCAGCTCACCACCGGGGCGGAAAATGAACACTGAAGCTTTCTTT
- | TRBJ1-1 | TRBV29-1 | - | CRGAANTEAFF | TGCAGAGGGGCCGCGAACACTGAAGCTTTCTTT
- | TRBJ1-1 | TRBV7-2 | - | CASSSRAGFTEAFF | TGTGCCAGCAGTTCAAGGGCAGGGTTCACTGAAGCTTTCTTT
- | TRBJ2-2 | TRBV28 | once | CASSLNTGELFF | TGTGCCAGCAGTTTAAACACCGGGGAGCTGTTTTTT
- | TRBJ1-2 | TRBV5-1 | - | CASSYEGRGGYTF | TGCGCCAGCAGCTACGAAGGGAGAGGGGGCTACACCTTC
TRBD2 | TRBJ2-3 | TRBV4-2 | - | CASSPSGRGTDTQYF | TGTGCCAGCAGCCCTAGCGGGAGGGGCACAGATACGCAGTATTTT
- | TRBJ2-7 | TRBV11-2 | - | CASSLGFSSHEQYF | TGTGCCAGCAGCTTAGGCTTCAGTTCGCACGAGCAGTACTTC
- | TRBJ1-2 | TRBV20-1 | - | CSAREATGYTF | TGCAGTGCTAGAGAGGCCACTGGCTACACCTTC
- | TRBJ2-7 | TRBV6-5 | few | CASSYSSGFEQYF | TGTGCCAGCAGTTACTCGAGTGGGTTCGAGCAGTACTTC
TRBD2 | TRBJ2-1 | TRBV7-9 | - | CASSLGRGGSSYNEQFF | TGTGCCAGCAGCTTAGGAAGGGGCGGGAGCTCCTACAATGAGCAGTTCTTC
TRBD1 | TRBJ1-2 | TRBV6-5 | - | CASSFTGTEFAYGYTF | TGTGCCAGCAGTTTCACCGGGACAGAATTTGCCTATGGCTACACCTTC
- | TRBJ1-4 | TRBV5-6 | - | CASSFGLKPEKLFF | TGTGCCAGCAGCTTTGGATTAAAACCGGAAAAACTGTTTTTT
- | TRBJ1-1 | TRBV29-1 | - | CSGGGNTEAFF | TGCAGCGGAGGGGGGAACACTGAAGCTTTCTTT
- | TRBJ2-3 | TRBV29-1 | - | CSVVSQAGRDTQYF | TGCAGCGTTGTAAGTCAGGCGGGTAGGGATACGCAGTATTTT
- | TRBJ2-1 | TRBV30 | - | CAWSEWGSTYNEQFF | TGTGCCTGGAGTGAATGGGGTTCGACGTACAATGAGCAGTTCTTC
TRBD1 | TRBJ1-2 | TRBV6-1 | - | CASSEQGANYGYTF | TGTGCCAGCAGTGAACAGGGGGCTAACTATGGCTACACCTTC
- | TRBJ1-2 | TRBV7-8 | - | CASSSALGGGLNYGYTF | TGTGCCAGCAGCTCTGCCCTCGGAGGGGGATTAAACTATGGCTACACCTTC
- | TRBJ2-2 | TRBV5-4 | - | CASSFWTAGELFF | TGTGCCAGCAGCTTCTGGACGGCCGGGGAGCTGTTTTTT
- | TRBJ1-3 | TRBV19 | - | CASSVGNRRSSGNTIYF | TGTGCCAGTAGCGTGGGGAATAGGCGTTCCTCTGGAAACACCATATATTTT
- | TRBJ1-1 | TRBV7-3 | - | CASSSGQNTEAFF | TGTGCCAGCAGCTCGGGACAGAACACTGAAGCTTTCTTT
- | TRBJ1-1 | TRBV7-2 | - | CASSLRQSTEAFF | TGTGCCAGCAGCTTAAGACAATCCACTGAAGCTTTCTTT
- | TRBJ1-6 | TRBV12-5 | - | CASGPYTGKEGSPLHF | TGTGCTAGTGGTCCATATACAGGGAAAGAAGGTTCACCCCTCCACTTT
TRBD2 | TRBJ2-3 | TRBV27 | - | CASQPWGTSSSDTQYF | TGTGCCAGCCAACCGTGGGGGACTAGCAGCTCAGATACGCAGTATTTT
TRBD1 | TRBJ2-7 | TRBV6-6 | - | CASSYFGQGEYEQYF | TGTGCCAGCAGTTACTTCGGACAGGGGGAGTACGAGCAGTACTTC
- | TRBJ2-2 | TRBV15 | few | CATRPGLGTGELFF | TGTGCCACTAGGCCAGGGCTGGGCACCGGGGAGCTGTTTTTT
- | TRBJ2-7 | TRBV7-3 | - | CASSLIHGLGYEQYF | TGTGCCAGCAGCTTAATCCACGGGTTAGGGTACGAGCAGTACTTC
TRBD1 | TRBJ2-5 | TRBV18 | - | CASSHGTGKKETQYF | TGTGCCAGCTCACACGGGACAGGGAAAAAAGAGACCCAGTACTTC
- | TRBJ2-1 | TRBV6-9 | - | CASSYARLYNEQFF | TGTGCCAGCAGTTACGCCAGACTCTACAATGAGCAGTTCTTC
- | TRBJ1-2 | TRBV7-2 | - | CASSLVQGSQSGYTF | TGTGCCAGCAGCTTAGTGCAGGGGTCACAATCTGGCTACACCTTC
- | TRBJ1-1 | TRBV19 | - | CASSFGRANTEAFF | TGTGCCAGTAGTTTTGGGCGGGCGAACACTGAAGCTTTCTTT
- | TRBJ1-5 | TRBV6-5 | few | CASSSIAGQHQPQHF | TGTGCCAGCAGTTCAATAGCGGGGCAGCATCAGCCCCAGCATTTT
TRBD1 | TRBJ1-2 | TRBV6-1 | - | CASTSRTGDSYGYTF | TGTGCCAGCACCAGCCGTACAGGGGACAGCTATGGCTACACCTTC